Listed here are 32 T cell receptor beta chains from one sample, sequenced in a study of T cell changes during pregnancy in multiple sclerosis. The protocol was immunoSEQ multiplex PCR, while the TCRdb copy is restricted to in-frame clones and leaves out a portion. The sample shows roughly 63,000 clones, 93% of them seen only once. This specimen was CD8+ T cells from peripheral blood mononuclear cells, taken in the second trimester of pregnancy. Source of these receptors: a female donor with multiple sclerosis, enrolled in a pregnancy study.

V and J are TRBV7-9 and TRBJ1-1; TRBD1 might be the D (5 bases). This CDR3 is built from 15 residues. Trimming removed 4 bases from V and 6 bases from J, with 18 bases in between. Germline V lookup: CDR1 SEHNR, CDR2 FQNEAQ (reference sequence). CDR3 sequence: CASSSTSGDRAEAFF. For the CDR3, the DNA is TGTGCCAGCAGCTCTACCTCGGGAGACAGAGCTGAAGCTTTCTTT. The full variable domain, completed using reference TRBV7-9 and TRBJ1-1, is DTGVSQNPRHKITKRGQNVTFRCDPISEHNRLYWYRQTLGQGPEFLTYFQNEAQLEKSRLLSDRFSAERPKGSFSTLEIQRTEQGDSAMYLCASSSTSGDRAEAFFGQGTRLTVV.

V gene TRBV29-1 combines with J gene TRBJ2-1; 14 bases align to TRBD2. CDR1 is SQVTM, CDR2 ANQGSEA, per germline. This CDR3 is 14 amino acids long. J gave up 2 bases and V 7 bases, and 1 base lay outside the gene matches. In DNA form, the CDR3 reads TGCAGCGGGGGACTAGCGGGAGCCTACAATGAGCAGTTCTTC. Protein: CSGGLAGAYNEQFF.

The chain carries TRBV6-5 and TRBJ2-1; D is unresolved. This CDR3 has 13 amino acids. V lost 2 bases to trimming and J lost 0 bases, with 2 bases between them. Germline assignment: CDR1 MNHEY and CDR2 SVGAGI. The CDR3 sequence: CASSYRSYNEQFF. For the CDR3, the DNA is TGTGCCAGCAGTTACCGCTCCTACAATGAGCAGTTCTTC.

This chain links TRBV4-3 with TRBJ2-2; D unclear. The CDR3 consists of 16 residues. V gave up 1 base and J gave up 6 bases, with 15 bases separating them. CDR1 and CDR2 (germline): LGHNA, YSLEER. The CDR3 nucleotides read TGCGCCAGCAGCCAAGGTTGGCGGTTTTTGGCCGGGGAGCTGTTTTTT. This codes for CASSQGWRFLAGELFF.

The count of this clone is one. The rearrangement joins TRBV19 to TRBJ1-5; D perhaps matches TRBD1 (6 bases). CDR1 and CDR2 (germline): LNHDA, SQIVND (reference sequence). CDR3 length: 12 residues. V was trimmed by 7 bases and J by 6 bases, leaving 10 bases between them. CDR3: CASTGGFQPQHF. CDR3 DNA sequence: TGTGCCAGTACGGGGGGCTTTCAGCCCCAGCATTTT.

This sequence joins TRBV4-1 and TRBJ1-1; 9 bases agree with TRBD1. Trimming cost V 3 bases and J 1 base; bases outside gene matches: 6. Germline CDR1 is MGHRA and CDR2 is YSYEKL. This CDR3 region has 16 residues. DNA for the CDR3: TGCGCCAGCAGCCATCTGTCGGGACAGGGGAACACTGAAGCTTTCTTT. This encodes CASSHLSGQGNTEAFF.

The rearrangement uses TRBV7-8 and TRBJ2-1; TRBD2 aligns across 7 bases. The CDR3 runs 14 residues. J was trimmed by 5 bases and V by 6 bases; bases with no gene match: 7. Germline lookup yields CDR1 SGHVS and CDR2 FQNEAQ. CDR3 residues: CASRKSGIDNEQFF. In DNA, the CDR3 is TGTGCCAGCAGAAAGAGCGGGATCGACAATGAGCAGTTCTTC. The full variable domain, rest sourced from reference TRBV7-8 and TRBJ2-1, is GAGVSQSPRYKVAKRGQDVALRCDPISGHVSLFWYQQALGQGPEFLTYFQNEAQLDKSGLPSDRFFAERPEGSVSTLKIQRTQQEDSAVYLCASRKSGIDNEQFFGPGTRLTVL.

The CDR3 protein is CASSLRLGTDSGNTIYF. The CDR3, as DNA: TGTGCCAGCAGCTTAAGATTGGGGACAGACTCTGGAAACACCATATATTTT. This chain connects TRBV7-6 to TRBJ1-3; the match to TRBD1 covers 7 bases. Germline V gives CDR1 SGHVS, CDR2 FNYEAQ. The CDR3 runs to 17 residues. V gave up 2 bases and J gave up 0 bases; unmatched junction bases: 7.

This chain uses TRBV6-5 with TRBJ1-2; no definite D call. This CDR3 has 15 amino acids. V gave up 1 base and J gave up 7 bases, with 16 bases separating them. Germline CDR1 is MNHEY and CDR2 is SVGAGI. The CDR3 here is CASSYLLGSASGYTF. CDR3 bases: TGTGCCAGCAGTTACTTGCTAGGGAGCGCATCTGGCTACACCTTC.

The chain joins TRBV4-1 to TRBJ2-1; TRBD2 agrees at 11 bases. CDR1 is MGHRA, CDR2 YSYEKL, per germline. J lost 3 bases, V lost 0 bases, and 4 bases had no gene match. The CDR3 is 17 amino acids. The CDR3 sequence is CASSQDTLAGGYNEQFF. The CDR3 nucleotides are TGCGCCAGCAGCCAAGATACCCTAGCGGGGGGCTACAATGAGCAGTTCTTC.

CDR3 loop: CASSVAPRTGKNIQYF. In DNA form, the CDR3 reads TGTGCCAGCAGCGTAGCCCCTCGGACAGGGAAAAACATTCAGTACTTC. The chain carries TRBV9 and TRBJ2-4, with 8 bases fitting TRBD1. With 0 bases clipped from V and 4 bases from J, the junction kept 6 bases outside the gene matches. CDR3 length equals 16 residues. The germline V gene has CDR1 SGDLS and CDR2 YYNGEE.

The chain employs TRBV12-5 and TRBJ2-7; D might be TRBD1 (7 bases). V was pared by 10 bases and J by 2 bases, with 12 bases between. There are 12 residues in the CDR3. Germline assignment: CDR1 LGHNT and CDR2 FRNRAP. The CDR3 is CATGDSAYEQYF. CDR3 bases: TGTGCTACGGGGGACAGCGCCTACGAGCAGTACTTC.

The gene calls are TRBV19 and TRBJ1-4; TRBD1 might be the D (5 bases). V lost 4 bases, J lost 5 bases, and 8 bases lay in between. Germline values: CDR1 LNHDA, CDR2 SQIVND (reference sequence). The CDR3 totals 13 residues. CDR3 nucleotide sequence: TGTGCCAGTAGTACCCGACAGAATGAAAAACTGTTTTTT. It specifies CASSTRQNEKLFF. Complete variable domain (other parts from reference TRBV19 and TRBJ1-4): DGGITQSPKYLFRKEGQNVTLSCEQNLNHDAMYWYRQDPGQGLRLIYYSQIVNDFQKGDIAEGYSVSREKKESFPLTVTSAQKNPTAFYLCASSTRQNEKLFFGSGTQLSVL.

There are a few counts of this clone. The chain links TRBV6-5 to TRBJ2-7; possibly TRBD1 for D (7 bases). Germline lookup yields CDR1 MNHEY and CDR2 SVGAGI. The CDR3 spans 16 residues. V was trimmed by 4 bases and J by 5 bases, leaving 21 bases between them. CDR3 DNA sequence: TGTGCCAGCAGTTTTCAAGCGGAGGGGGCATCTCACGAGCAGTACTTC. Its translation is CASSFQAEGASHEQYF.

This chain joins TRBV28 and TRBJ1-1, with D perhaps TRBD1 (5 bases). CDR1 is MDHEN, CDR2 SYDVKM, per germline. V was trimmed by 5 bases and J by 5 bases, leaving 21 bases between them. CDR3 length: 16 amino acids. CDR3 residues: CASSPSPAGFKTEAFF. CDR3 coding DNA: TGTGCCAGCAGTCCCTCCCCGGCAGGGTTCAAAACTGAAGCTTTCTTT.

The chain carries TRBV14 and TRBJ2-7; TRBD2 aligns across 10 bases. The CDR3 has 16 amino acids. With V trimmed by 0 bases and J by 2 bases, 4 bases remained unmatched. The germline V gene encodes CDR1 SGHDN and CDR2 FVKESK. DNA of the CDR3: TGTGCCAGCAGCCAAGATCGTACTAGCGGGACCTACGAGCAGTACTTC. This gives the protein CASSQDRTSGTYEQYF.

The sample holds a few counts of this clone. The chain couples TRBV10-3 to TRBJ1-2, with D tentatively TRBD1 (6 bases). V shed 9 bases and J shed 5 bases, with 7 bases lying between them. The CDR3 loop spans 10 amino acids. CDR1 and CDR2 from the germline V gene are ENHRY and SYGVKD. The CDR3 region is CAIQGYGYTF. The CDR3 bases are TGTGCCATTCAGGGGTATGGCTACACCTTC.

The chain is built from TRBV28 and TRBJ1-5, with D perhaps matching TRBD1 (5 bases). Germline V gene sequence: CDR1 MDHEN, CDR2 SYDVKM. This CDR3 comprises 13 residues. Trimming took 10 bases from V and 7 from J, leaving 17 bases between them. CDR3 sequence reads: CATNTRVSQPQHF. The CDR3 coding sequence is TGTGCCACCAACACCAGGGTAAGCCAGCCCCAGCATTTT.

The gene calls are TRBV19 and TRBJ2-1, with TRBD2 matching over 7 bases. Germline lookup yields CDR1 LNHDA and CDR2 SQIVND (reference sequence). The CDR3 covers 13 residues. With 3 bases clipped from V and 6 bases from J, the junction kept 2 bases outside the gene matches. The CDR3 sequence: CASSMGGVNEQFF. The CDR3 DNA reads as TGTGCCAGTAGTATGGGAGGGGTCAATGAGCAGTTCTTC.

The chain joins TRBV4-3 to TRBJ2-7, with 9 nucleotides matching TRBD2. This CDR3 contains 16 residues. Germline lookup yields CDR1 LGHNA and CDR2 YSLEER. The junction had 13 bases not matched to a gene; V was cut back by 4 bases and J by 6 bases. CDR3 DNA: TGCGCCAGCAGCCCCCGAGGTGGCGGGGGGGCCGCCGAGCAGTACTTC. It encodes CASSPRGGGGAAEQYF.

V usage is TRBV5-4 and J usage is TRBJ2-7; the D gene is possibly TRBD2 (5 bases). The CDR3 has 14 residues. Germline V gene sequence: CDR1 SGHNT, CDR2 YYREEE (reference sequence). V lost 2 bases and J 0 bases, leaving 9 bases between the germline ends. CDR3 DNA sequence: TGTGCCAGCAGCTTTAGCGAAAGCTCCTACGAGCAGTACTTC. This encodes CASSFSESSYEQYF.

This chain connects TRBV27 to TRBJ1-2, with TRBD1 matching over 11 bases. Germline CDR1 reads MNHEY; CDR2 reads SMNVEV (reference sequence). This CDR3 comprises 15 residues. The J segment lost 5 bases and the V segment lost 3 bases, leaving 5 bases of the junction unmatched. In DNA form, the CDR3 reads TGTGCCAGCAGTTTTAGGACAGGGGGCGAGTATGGCTACACCTTC. This translates into CASSFRTGGEYGYTF.

This clone was detected once. The chain joins TRBV29-1 to TRBJ2-7, with 9 positions matching TRBD2. V was clipped by 3 bases and J by 0 bases; unmatched bases: 3. CDR3 length: 14 amino acids. The V gene's germline CDR1 is SQVTM and CDR2 ANQGSEA. The CDR3 is CSVERREGSYEQYF. In nucleotides, the CDR3 is TGCAGCGTTGAGAGGCGGGAGGGCTCCTACGAGCAGTACTTC.

V gene TRBV4-3 combines with J gene TRBJ2-6, with TRBD1 identical over 7 bases. V dropped 1 base and J dropped 3; count of bases not matched to a gene: 0. Germline values: CDR1 LGHNA, CDR2 YSLEER. The CDR3 covers 15 residues. CDR3 coding DNA: TGCGCCAGCAGCCAAGGACAGGGTGGGGCCAACGTCCTGACTTTC. This encodes CASSQGQGGANVLTF.

The chain uses TRBV7-8 and TRBJ2-7, with a possible D match to TRBD2 (6 bases). The ends were cut back, 4 bases at V and 0 bases at J, with 13 bases in the middle. The CDR3 totals 15 residues. The V gene's germline CDR1 is SGHVS and CDR2 FQNEAQ. The CDR3 sequence is CASSSGRESSYEQYF. The CDR3 region has the DNA TGTGCCAGCAGCTCTGGCCGGGAGAGCTCCTACGAGCAGTACTTC. The full variable domain, with the rest looked up from reference TRBV7-8 and TRBJ2-7, is GAGVSQSPRYKVAKRGQDVALRCDPISGHVSLFWYQQALGQGPEFLTYFQNEAQLDKSGLPSDRFFAERPEGSVSTLKIQRTQQEDSAVYLCASSSGRESSYEQYFGPGTRLTVT.

The CDR3 DNA reads TGTGCCAGCAGCCAAGATCCCAGACTAGCGGGAGCTGGAAATGAGCAGTTCTTC. Residues: CASSQDPRLAGAGNEQFF. The chain couples TRBV4-2 to TRBJ2-1, with TRBD2 matching 12 bases. CDR3 length: 18 residues. From germline, CDR1 is LGHNA and CDR2 YNFKEQ. The J segment lost 7 bases and the V segment lost 0 bases, leaving 10 bases of the junction unmatched.

This chain links TRBV4-3 with TRBJ2-7; 9 bases line up with TRBD2. CDR3 length: 16 residues. With 1 base clipped from V and 3 bases from J, the junction kept 7 bases outside the gene matches. From germline, CDR1 is LGHNA and CDR2 YSLEER. The CDR3 sequence: CASSQGLAGAVYEQYF. As DNA, the CDR3 is TGCGCCAGCAGCCAAGGATTAGCGGGGGCCGTCTACGAGCAGTACTTC.

This chain joins TRBV6-5 and TRBJ1-3; D uncertain. Germline V gene sequence: CDR1 MNHEY, CDR2 SVGAGI. The germline V and J ends were trimmed by 0 bases and 2 bases, with 8 bases remaining between them. This CDR3 has 15 residues. CDR3 in DNA: TGTGCCAGCAGTTACTCGGGCGCGACTGGAAACACCATATATTTT. Encoded protein: CASSYSGATGNTIYF.

The chain employs TRBV5-1 and TRBJ2-2; perhaps TRBD1 as D (6 bases). Trimming removed 3 bases from V and 6 bases from J, with 12 bases in between. CDR3 length equals 14 residues. In germline, CDR1 is SGHRS, CDR2 YFSETQ. The CDR3 is CASSSRQDPGELFF. The CDR3, as DNA: TGCGCCAGCAGCTCCCGACAGGACCCCGGGGAGCTGTTTTTT.

The chain joins TRBV11-2 to TRBJ2-7; 10 positions match TRBD1. This CDR3 contains 15 residues. In germline, CDR1 is SGHAT, CDR2 FQNNGV. After removal of 1 base from V and 3 bases from J, the junction contained 3 bases not matched to a gene. The CDR3 DNA reads TGTGCCAGCAGCTTAGGGGACAGGGGAATCTACGAGCAGTACTTC. Protein product: CASSLGDRGIYEQYF.

This chain joins TRBV4-1 and TRBJ1-1; 7 nucleotides match TRBD1. V dropped 1 base and J dropped 8; count of bases not matched to a gene: 19. From germline, CDR1 is MGHRA and CDR2 YSYEKL. CDR3 length: 18 residues. DNA of the CDR3: TGCGCCAGCAGCCAAGGATATACAGGGGAAAATCTCCAGTGGGAAGCTTTCTTT. Amino acid sequence: CASSQGYTGENLQWEAFF.

The chain has TRBV27 and TRBJ2-2, with TRBD1 matching over 10 bases. Trimming cost V 1 base and J 3 bases; bases outside gene matches: 2. The CDR3 runs to 16 residues. Germline V gene lookup returns CDR1 MNHEY and CDR2 SMNVEV (reference sequence). This chain's CDR3 is CASSLLGTGDTGELFF. The CDR3 DNA sequence: TGTGCCAGCAGTTTATTAGGGACAGGGGACACCGGGGAGCTGTTTTTT.